What follows are 6 T cell receptor beta chains derived from one specimen sequenced in a study of cytomegalovirus exposure and HLA in healthy donors. PCR primers comprised 60 Vbeta and 13 Jbeta primers. Only in-frame clones appear in the TCRdb table, and some are missing; sequencing was by immunoSEQ multiplex PCR. The data contain 130,000 or so clones, roughly 74% of them singletons. Sequencing used PBMCs. These receptors were taken from a man aged 40-55 years in good health and CMV-seropositive.

The chain has TRBV4-1 and TRBJ1-2; the match to TRBD1 covers 7 bases. Germline CDR1 reads MGHRA; CDR2 reads YSYEKL. CDR3 length: 16 amino acids. V was clipped by 3 bases and J by 0 bases; unmatched bases: 7. The CDR3: CASSHGDRVPNYGYTF. DNA for the CDR3: TGCGCCAGCAGCCATGGAGACAGGGTCCCTAACTATGGCTACACCTTC.

This clone was recorded only once. V usage is TRBV12-5 and J usage is TRBJ2-2, with D tentatively TRBD1 (5 bases). With 1 base removed from V and 10 bases from J, the gap between germline ends came to 7 bases. The CDR3 totals 12 residues. Germline V gives CDR1 LGHNT, CDR2 FRNRAP. CDR3 protein: CASGLGQLELFF. The CDR3 nucleotides read TGTGCTAGTGGTTTGGGACAGTTGGAGCTGTTTTTT.

The chain employs TRBV5-1 and TRBJ1-2, with TRBD1 identical over 8 bases. The CDR3 is made up of 13 amino acids. The trim removed 4 bases at V and 5 bases at J, leaving 4 bases unmatched. Germline-derived CDR1 and CDR2 are SGHRS and YFSETQ. The CDR3 loop is CASSLRTGYGYTF. For the CDR3, the DNA is TGCGCCAGCAGCCTACGGACAGGGTATGGCTACACCTTC. The entire variable domain, with the rest obtained from reference TRBV5-1 and TRBJ1-2, is as follows: KAGVTQTPRYLIKTRGQQVTLSCSPISGHRSVSWYQQTPGQGLQFLFEYFSETQRNKGNFPGRFSGRQFSNSRSEMNVSTLELGDSALYLCASSLRTGYGYTFGSGTRLTVV.

The rearrangement uses TRBV19 and TRBJ1-5; D is possibly TRBD1 (6 bases). V lost 4 bases and J lost 3, with 10 bases in between. The germline V gene has CDR1 LNHDA and CDR2 SQIVND (reference sequence). There are 14 residues in the CDR3. In DNA form, the CDR3 reads TGTGCCAGTAGTACGCGACAGGTCAATCAGCCCCAGCATTTT. It translates to CASSTRQVNQPQHF.

The chain has TRBV28 and TRBJ2-4; D may be TRBD1 (5 bases). This CDR3 is 16 amino acids long. Trimming cost V 5 bases and J 1 base, with 15 bases left between them. Germline V gives CDR1 MDHEN, CDR2 SYDVKM. CDR3: CASSVGAWVAKNIQYF. The DNA for the CDR3 is TGTGCCAGCAGTGTTGGGGCTTGGGTCGCCAAAAACATTCAGTACTTC.

This clone was counted a few times. The CDR3 protein is CAISANTEAFF. DNA of the CDR3: TGTGCCATCAGTGCTAACACTGAAGCTTTCTTT. This chain uses TRBV10-3 with TRBJ1-1; no clear D. The CDR3 runs to 11 residues. Germline V gene lookup returns CDR1 ENHRY and CDR2 SYGVKD. Trimming cost V 4 bases and J 2 bases, with 2 bases left between them.